This TCR beta chain was recorded in a study of blood T cell repertoires in COVID-19. V was clipped by 4 bases and J by 0 bases, with 6 bases between them. This CDR3 is 13 amino acids long. Germline V gives CDR1 SGHRS, CDR2 YFSETQ. Per the study methods: Amplification with reference gene primers provided the estimates of nucleated cell counts. Clones were read by immunoSEQ multiplex PCR, and TCRdb kept only the in-frame ones, dropping some. For V, J and clone size, that table is used; D and trimming come from the DNA. The table lists some 260,000 clones, roughly 86% of them singletons. The rearrangement links TRBV5-1 to TRBJ2-3; D uncertain. This TCR was sampled from a human donor in a cohort sampled during active COVID-19. Specimen: peripheral blood. The CDR3 sequence is CASSPESTDTQYF. CDR3 nucleotide sequence: TGCGCCAGCAGCCCGGAGAGCACAGATACGCAGTATTTT.